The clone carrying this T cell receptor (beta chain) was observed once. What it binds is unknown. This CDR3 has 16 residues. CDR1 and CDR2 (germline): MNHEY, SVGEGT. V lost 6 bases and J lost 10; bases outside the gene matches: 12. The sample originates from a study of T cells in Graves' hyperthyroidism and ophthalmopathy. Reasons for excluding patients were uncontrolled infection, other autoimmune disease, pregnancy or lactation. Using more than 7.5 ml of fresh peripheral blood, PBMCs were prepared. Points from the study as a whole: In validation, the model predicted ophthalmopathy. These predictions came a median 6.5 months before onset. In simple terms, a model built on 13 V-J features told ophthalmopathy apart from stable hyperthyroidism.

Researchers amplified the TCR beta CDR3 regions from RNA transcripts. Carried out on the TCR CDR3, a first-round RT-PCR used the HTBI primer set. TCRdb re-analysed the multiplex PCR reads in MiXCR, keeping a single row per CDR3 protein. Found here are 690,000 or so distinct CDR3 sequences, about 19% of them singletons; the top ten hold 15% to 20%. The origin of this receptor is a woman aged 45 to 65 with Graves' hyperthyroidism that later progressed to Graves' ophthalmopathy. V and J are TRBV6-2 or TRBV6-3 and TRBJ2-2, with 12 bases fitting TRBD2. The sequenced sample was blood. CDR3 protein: CASRGTSGFSSSELFF. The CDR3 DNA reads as TGTGCCAGCAGGGGGACTAGCGGGTTCTCTTCGTCGGAGCTGTTTTTT.